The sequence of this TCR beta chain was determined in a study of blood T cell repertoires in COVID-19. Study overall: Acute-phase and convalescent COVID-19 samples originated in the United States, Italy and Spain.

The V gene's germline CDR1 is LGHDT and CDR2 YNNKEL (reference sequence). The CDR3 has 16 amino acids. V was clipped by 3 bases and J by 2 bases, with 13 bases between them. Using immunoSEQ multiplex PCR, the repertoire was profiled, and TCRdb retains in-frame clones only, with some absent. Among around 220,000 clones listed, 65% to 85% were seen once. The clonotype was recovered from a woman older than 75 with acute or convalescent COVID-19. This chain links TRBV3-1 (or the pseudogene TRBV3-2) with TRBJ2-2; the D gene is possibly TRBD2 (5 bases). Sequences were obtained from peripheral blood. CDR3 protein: CASSHHSSFNTGELFF. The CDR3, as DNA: TGTGCCAGCAGCCACCATTCTAGCTTCAACACCGGGGAGCTGTTTTTT.